The present T cell receptor (beta chain) was sequenced within a study of T cells after yellow fever vaccination. The table lists this clonotype with many counts. CDR1 is LGHNA, CDR2 YSLEER, per germline. Trimming left V 6 bases short and J 7 bases short, with 19 bases between. This CDR3 is 15 amino acids long. A 5'RACE template-switching step, the method used to make TCR cDNA, added a universal primer site and UMIs. TCRdb used MiXCR to reprocess the 5' RACE reads, holding one entry per CDR3 protein. The sample has about 400,000 distinct CDR3 sequences, approximately 6% seen once; the top ten hold about 15%.

This material consisted of PBMCs, taken 5 days after the yellow fever booster vaccination. V usage is TRBV4-3 and J usage is TRBJ2-1; the D gene is possibly TRBD1 (7 bases). The sequence was collected from a man under 40 who received the YFV17D yellow fever vaccine. In nucleotides, the CDR3 is TGCGCCAGCAGATTAGGGGGCGGTGCGGGGAATGAGCAGTTCTTC. Its protein is CASRLGGGAGNEQFF.